The 15 T cell receptor beta chains reported below all come from one sample, sequenced in a study of a mutant IDH1 vaccine in newly diagnosed glioma. Their antigen targets remain unknown. Measured with immunoSEQ multiplex PCR; TCRdb has only the in-frame clones, and not every one. The repertoire holds about 84,000 clones, with over 75% as singletons. Sample time point: week 47, end of study. Every single dose of the vaccine, 300 ug of mutant IDH1 20-mer peptide, came with topical imiquimod. Sequencing used PBMCs, obtained from a glioma patient whose treatment included an IDH1 peptide vaccine. All receptors come from a man in his forties or fifties with glioma.

The chain couples TRBV4-3 to TRBJ2-5; no reliable D call. The end of the DNA fits TRBJ2-7 better, so the J call may be wrong. There are 14 residues in the CDR3. Germline CDR1 and CDR2: LGHNA and YSLEER. The CDR3 spells CASSQDLLDYEQYF. CDR3 DNA: TGCGCCAGCAGCCAAGATTTGTTGGACTACGAGCAGTACTTC.

This clone was detected only once. The chain employs TRBV4-3 and TRBJ2-1; 12 bases match TRBD1. The germline V gene has CDR1 LGHNA and CDR2 YSLEER. This CDR3 contains 19 residues. V lost 1 base and J lost 5; bases outside the gene matches: 12. CDR3 in amino acids: CASSQVAGQGASPHNEQFF. The DNA of the CDR3 is TGCGCCAGCAGCCAAGTGGCGGGACAGGGGGCCAGTCCCCACAATGAGCAGTTCTTC.

The J gene is TRBJ2-5, the V gene TRBV7-2, with 10 bases aligning to TRBD2. This CDR3 is built from 17 residues. V shed 5 bases, J shed 5 bases, and the junction held 14 bases outside the gene matches. Germline CDR1 is SGHTA and CDR2 is FQGNSA. DNA for the CDR3: TGTGCCAGCAGCAAAGAACTAGCGGGGTATGCTCAGGAGACCCAGTACTTC. Protein sequence: CASSKELAGYAQETQYF.

The chain is built from TRBV21-1 and TRBJ2-3; the D call TRBD2 from the table was never checked on the DNA. TRBV21-1 is termed a pseudogene. The CDR3 is 12 amino acids. The CDR3 is CASSREPGLAYF. The CDR3 region has the DNA TGTGCCAGCAGCAGGGAGCCGGGACTAGCGTATTTT.

V and J are TRBV11-2 and TRBJ1-1, with D unresolved. The germline V and J ends were trimmed by 0 bases and 0 bases, with 2 bases remaining between them. Germline CDR1 SGHAT, CDR2 FQNNGV. CDR3 length equals 13 residues. The CDR3 DNA follows: TGTGCCAGCAGCTTAGATCTGAACACTGAAGCTTTCTTT. Translation: CASSLDLNTEAFF.

V gene TRBV6-5 combines with J gene TRBJ2-5; D not certain. V was cut by 6 bases and J by 1 base, with 12 bases left in between. Per the germline V gene, CDR1 is MNHEY and CDR2 is SVGAGI. The CDR3 has 14 amino acids. This CDR3 reads CASRGRTAQETQYF. CDR3 bases: TGTGCCAGCAGGGGTCGAACAGCCCAAGAGACCCAGTACTTC.

This chain links TRBV21-1 with TRBJ1-1. TRBV21-1 is labeled a pseudogene. This CDR3 has 17 residues. CDR3 sequence (DNA): TGTGCCAGCAGCAAAGTATCCCCTACCCCTTACCACACTGAAGCTTTCTTT. This encodes CASSKVSPTPYHTEAFF.

Concerning this clone itself: An end of the junction differs from the germline gene, which may be a read error. The V gene is TRBV12-5, the J gene TRBJ2-7, with D perhaps matching TRBD1 (6 bases). CDR1 and CDR2 (germline): LGHNT, FRNRAP. The CDR3 runs to 13 residues. The CDR3 region has the DNA TGTGCTAGTGGTGGGCAAGCGAGCAGGGGCCTGCACTTC. Residues: CASGGQASRGLHF.

The chain recombines TRBV7-9 with TRBJ1-4; maybe TRBD1 (5 bases). V lost 0 bases, J lost 4 bases, and 21 bases lay in between. Germline CDR1 SEHNR, CDR2 FQNEAQ (reference sequence). The CDR3 loop spans 19 amino acids. This CDR3 reads CASSLALGRRGRGNEKLFF. Here the CDR3 DNA reads TGTGCCAGCAGCTTAGCGCTGGGACGGCGAGGACGGGGTAATGAAAAACTGTTTTTT.

This chain links TRBV18 with TRBJ2-5, with 11 bases fitting TRBD2. The CDR3 extends over 16 amino acids. V lost 2 bases to trimming and J lost 0 bases; unmatched junction nucleotides: 2. Germline V CDR1 and CDR2: KGHSH, LQKENI. The CDR3 DNA follows: TGTGCCAGCTCACCAAGACTAGCGGGGTACCAAGAGACCCAGTACTTC. This translates into CASSPRLAGYQETQYF. The whole variable domain, filled in from reference TRBV18 and TRBJ2-5, reads NAGVMQNPRHLVRRRGQEARLRCSPMKGHSHVYWYRQLPEEGLKFMVYLQKENIIDESGMPKERFSAEFPKEGPSILRIQQVVRGDSAAYFCASSPRLAGYQETQYFGPGTRLLVL.

The V and J genes are TRBV5-4 and TRBJ2-3, with D perhaps assigned TRBD1 or TRBD2 (5 bases each). The ends were cut back, 2 bases at V and 0 bases at J, with 7 bases in the middle. The germline gives CDR1 SGHNT, CDR2 YYREEE (reference sequence). This CDR3 is built from 14 residues. CDR3: CASSFRDSTDTQYF. CDR3 coding DNA: TGTGCCAGCAGCTTCCGGGACAGCACAGATACGCAGTATTTT.

The chain couples TRBV7-2 to TRBJ1-1; 8 nucleotides match TRBD1. Looked up from germline, CDR1 is SGHTA and CDR2 is FQGNSA. This CDR3 contains 19 residues. Trimming at V came to 2 bases and at J to 4 bases, leaving 18 bases not matched to a gene. CDR3 coding DNA: TGTGCCAGCAGCTTACGTTCGACGCAGGGGGCGAAAGGAATCACTGAAGCTTTCTTT. Protein sequence: CASSLRSTQGAKGITEAFF. The complete variable domain, with remaining parts taken from reference TRBV7-2 and TRBJ1-1, reads GAGVSQSPSNKVTEKGKDVELRCDPISGHTALYWYRQSLGQGLEFLIYFQGNSAPDKSGLPSDRFSAERTGGSVSTLTIQRTQQEDSAVYLCASSLRSTQGAKGITEAFFGQGTRLTVV.

The chain links TRBV10-2 to TRBJ1-2; no definite D call. The CDR3 is 14 amino acids. Trimming stripped 6 bases from V and 4 bases from J, with 15 bases between. Germline V gene lookup returns CDR1 WSHSY and CDR2 SAAADI. The DNA for the CDR3 is TGCGCCAGCAGCTCCGTGGAGGGCATCTATGGCTACACCTTC. It yields the protein CASSSVEGIYGYTF.

V is TRBV14 and J is TRBJ1-2; 9 positions agree with TRBD1. The CDR3 is 16 residues long. V shed 0 bases and J 6 bases; nucleotides not matched to a gene: 8. Looked up from germline, CDR1 is SGHDN and CDR2 is FVKESK. The CDR3 here is CASSQELRDREHGYTF. The CDR3, as DNA: TGTGCCAGCAGCCAAGAACTTAGGGACAGGGAACATGGCTACACCTTC.

This clone appeared once. The rearrangement uses TRBV4-3 and TRBJ2-3; the D call may be TRBD1 or TRBD2 (6 bases each). The length of the CDR3 is 16 residues. CDR1 is LGHNA, CDR2 YSLEER, per germline. Trimming left V 1 base short and J 2 bases short, with 13 bases between. The chain's CDR3 is CASSQVERGPTDTQYF. Written as DNA, the CDR3 is TGCGCCAGCAGCCAAGTTGAACGGGGGCCCACAGATACGCAGTATTTT.